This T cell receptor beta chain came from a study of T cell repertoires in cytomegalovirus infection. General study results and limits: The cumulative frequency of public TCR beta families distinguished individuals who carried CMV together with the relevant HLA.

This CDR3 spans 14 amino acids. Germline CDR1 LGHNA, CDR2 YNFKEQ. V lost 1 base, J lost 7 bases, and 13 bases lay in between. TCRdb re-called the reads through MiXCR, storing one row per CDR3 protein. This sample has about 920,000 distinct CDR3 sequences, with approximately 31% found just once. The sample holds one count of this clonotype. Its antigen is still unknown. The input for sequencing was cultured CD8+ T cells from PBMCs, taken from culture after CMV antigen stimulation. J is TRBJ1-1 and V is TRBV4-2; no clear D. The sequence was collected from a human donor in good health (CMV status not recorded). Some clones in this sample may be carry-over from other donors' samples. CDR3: CASSQAAAVGEAFF. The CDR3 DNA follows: TGTGCCAGCAGCCAAGCAGCAGCGGTGGGTGAAGCTTTCTTT.